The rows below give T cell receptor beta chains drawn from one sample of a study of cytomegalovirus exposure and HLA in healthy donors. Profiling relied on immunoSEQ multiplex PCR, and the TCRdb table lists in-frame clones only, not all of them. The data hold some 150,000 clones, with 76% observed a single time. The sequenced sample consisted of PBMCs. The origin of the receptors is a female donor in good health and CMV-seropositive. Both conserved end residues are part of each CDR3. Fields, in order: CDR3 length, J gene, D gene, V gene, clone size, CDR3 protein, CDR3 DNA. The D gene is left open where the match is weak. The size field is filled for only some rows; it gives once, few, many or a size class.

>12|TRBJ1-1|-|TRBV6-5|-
CASQRGGTEAFF
TGTGCCAGCCAAAGGGGGGGGACTGAAGCTTTCTTT
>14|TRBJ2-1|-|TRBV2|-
CASSYTSSYNEQFF
TGTGCCAGCAGTTACACCAGCTCCTACAATGAGCAGTTCTTC
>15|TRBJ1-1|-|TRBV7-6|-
CASSLGASMNTEAFF
TGTGCCAGCAGCTTAGGGGCGAGCATGAACACTGAAGCTTTCTTT
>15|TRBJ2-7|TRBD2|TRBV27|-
CASSLGLASFYEQYF
TGTGCCAGCAGTTTGGGACTAGCGAGCTTCTACGAGCAGTACTTC
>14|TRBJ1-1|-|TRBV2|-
CASSEEFRVTEAFF
TGTGCCAGCAGTGAAGAATTCAGGGTTACTGAAGCTTTCTTT
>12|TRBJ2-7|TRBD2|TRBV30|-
CAWEGGSYEQYF
TGTGCCTGGGAGGGAGGGTCCTACGAGCAGTACTTC
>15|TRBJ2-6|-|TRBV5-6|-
CASSLAGSGANVLTF
TGTGCCAGCAGCTTGGCAGGCTCTGGGGCCAACGTCCTGACTTTC
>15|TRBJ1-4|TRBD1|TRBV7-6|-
CASSSRQGVREKLFF
TGTGCCAGCAGCTCGCGACAGGGAGTGCGTGAAAAACTGTTTTTT
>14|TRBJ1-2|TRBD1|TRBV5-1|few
CASSQGTGSHRYTF
TGTGCCAGCAGCCAGGGGACAGGGTCCCACCGCTACACCTTC
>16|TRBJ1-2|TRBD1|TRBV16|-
CASSQGTGGLGYGYTF
TGTGCCAGCAGCCAAGGGACAGGGGGCCTAGGCTATGGCTACACCTTC
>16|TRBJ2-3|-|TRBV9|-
CASSVVMGHLTDTQYF
TGTGCCAGCAGCGTAGTTATGGGACACCTCACAGATACGCAGTATTTT
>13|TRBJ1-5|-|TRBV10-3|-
CAISDGADQPQHF
TGTGCCATCAGTGATGGAGCAGATCAGCCCCAGCATTTT
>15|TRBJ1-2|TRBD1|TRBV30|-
CAWRKPGQGIYGYTF
TGTGCCTGGAGAAAACCGGGACAGGGAATCTATGGCTACACCTTC